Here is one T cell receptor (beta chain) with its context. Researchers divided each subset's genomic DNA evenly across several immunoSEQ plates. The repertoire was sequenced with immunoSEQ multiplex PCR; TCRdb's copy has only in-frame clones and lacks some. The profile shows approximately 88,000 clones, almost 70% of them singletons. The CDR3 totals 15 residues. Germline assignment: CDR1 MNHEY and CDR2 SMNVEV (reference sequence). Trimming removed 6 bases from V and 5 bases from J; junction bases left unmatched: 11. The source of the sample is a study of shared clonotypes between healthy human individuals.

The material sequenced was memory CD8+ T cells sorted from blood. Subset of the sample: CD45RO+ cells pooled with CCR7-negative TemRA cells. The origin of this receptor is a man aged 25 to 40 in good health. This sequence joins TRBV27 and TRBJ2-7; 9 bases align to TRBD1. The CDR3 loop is CASRSIGTGYHEQYF. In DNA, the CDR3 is TGTGCCAGCAGATCAATCGGGACAGGGTACCACGAGCAGTACTTC.